One and the same sample provided the 9 T cell receptor beta chains below, sequenced in a study of cytomegalovirus exposure and HLA in healthy donors. Profiled with immunoSEQ multiplex PCR; TCRdb holds only in-frame clones, not every one. The sample lists around 170,000 clones, more than 75% occurring once. The sequencing input was PBMCs. All receptors derive from a man between 18 and 29 years old in good health and CMV-seronegative.

The chain employs TRBV7-2 and TRBJ2-2, with 7 bases matching TRBD1. Trimming cost V 5 bases and J 4 bases; bases outside gene matches: 7. CDR3 length: 15 amino acids. CDR1 is SGHTA and CDR2 is FQGNSA in the germline V gene. The chain's CDR3 is CASSVRGSRTGELFF. The CDR3 DNA sequence: TGTGCCAGCAGCGTCAGGGGGTCGCGCACCGGGGAGCTGTTTTTT. Drawing the rest from reference TRBV7-2 and TRBJ2-2, the complete variable domain is GAGVSQSPSNKVTEKGKDVELRCDPISGHTALYWYRQSLGQGLEFLIYFQGNSAPDKSGLPSDRFSAERTGGSVSTLTIQRTQQEDSAVYLCASSVRGSRTGELFFGEGSRLTVL.

The J gene is TRBJ2-7, the V gene TRBV4-1; 9 nucleotides line up with TRBD1. Germline V CDR1 and CDR2: MGHRA, YSYEKL. J lost 5 bases, V lost 4 bases, and 6 bases had no gene match. The CDR3 contains 14 residues. In DNA, the CDR3 is TGCGCCAGCAGCCCGGCGGACAGGGGACACGAGCAGTACGTC. Its translation is CASSPADRGHEQYV.

The chain uses TRBV10-1 and TRBJ1-2, with 11 bases aligning to TRBD1. The germline CDR1 and CDR2 sequences are WNHNN and SYGVQD (reference sequence). This CDR3 comprises 16 residues. Trimming removed 3 bases from V and 6 bases from J; junction bases left unmatched: 9. Written as DNA, the CDR3 is TGCGCCAGCAGTGATATAATGGGACAGGGGGTCGATGGCTACACCTTC. Amino acids: CASSDIMGQGVDGYTF.

This chain uses TRBV20-1 with TRBJ1-2; no reliable D call. Germline lookup yields CDR1 DFQATT and CDR2 SNEGSKA (reference sequence). V was clipped by 5 bases and J by 7 bases, with 11 bases between them. This CDR3 region has 11 residues. This CDR3 reads CSARSLGGYTF. The DNA for the CDR3 is TGCAGTGCTCGGTCCCTTGGTGGCTACACCTTC.

A note on this clone: At one end the junction does not follow the germline gene, possibly because of a read error. The chain recombines TRBV2 with TRBJ1-5; D gene unclear. This CDR3 comprises 15 residues. CDR1 and CDR2 (germline): SNHLY, FYNNEI. For the CDR3, the DNA is TGTGCCAGCAGTCAAGCCCGGGGTGGCAATCAGCCCCAGCATTTT. Protein product: CASSQARGGNQPQHF. The full variable domain, completed using reference TRBV2 and TRBJ1-5, is EPEVTQTPSHQVTQMGQEVILRCVPISNHLYFYWYRQILGQKVEFLVSFYNNEISEKSEIFDDQFSVERPDGSNFTLKIRSTKLEDSAMYFCASSQARGGNQPQHFGDGTRLSIL.

This chain uses TRBV28 with TRBJ2-1, with D maybe TRBD2 (6 bases). Per germline, CDR1 MDHEN and CDR2 SYDVKM. CDR3 size: 14 residues. Trimming removed 6 bases at V and 0 bases at J, with 9 bases between. CDR3 sequence: CASRREISYNEQFF. CDR3 DNA: TGTGCCAGCAGGCGGGAAATCTCCTACAATGAGCAGTTCTTC.

The chain joins TRBV29-1 to TRBJ2-1; TRBD2 matches at 13 bases. The CDR3 sequence is 18 residues long. The V segment lost 5 bases and the J segment 6 bases; nucleotides outside the gene matches: 16. Germline-derived CDR1 and CDR2 are SQVTM and ANQGSEA. The DNA for the CDR3 is TGCAGCGTTATCGGACTAGCGGGAGAGCTATTCGCGGGCAATGAGCAGTTCTTC. This codes for CSVIGLAGELFAGNEQFF.

This chain connects TRBV11-2 to TRBJ2-5; 7 bases agree with TRBD2. The V segment lost 4 bases and the J segment 3 bases; nucleotides outside the gene matches: 5. CDR3 size: 14 residues. Germline V gives CDR1 SGHAT, CDR2 FQNNGV. In nucleotides, the CDR3 is TGTGCCAGCAGCTCCCGCGGGGGAAAAGAGACCCAGTACTTC. Translation: CASSSRGGKETQYF.

The chain employs TRBV5-4 and TRBJ2-1, with 8 nucleotides matching TRBD2. The CDR3 spans 15 residues. The germline V gene has CDR1 SGHNT and CDR2 YYREEE (reference sequence). The V segment lost 4 bases and the J segment 10 bases; nucleotides outside the gene matches: 13. For the CDR3, the DNA is TGTGCCAGCAGCGGACCCGGGACTAGAATCGGCGAGCAGTTCTTC. This encodes CASSGPGTRIGEQFF.